This T cell receptor beta chain was obtained from a study of cytomegalovirus exposure and HLA in healthy donors. The study, taken as a whole, reports: TCR beta chain V- and J-gene trimming was linked, in a later analysis, to a missense variant in DCLRE1C.

The CDR3 spans 13 residues. Germline assignment: CDR1 SGHRS and CDR2 YFSETQ. V shed 4 bases and J shed 1 base, with 8 bases lying between them. Details on this clone: Its specificity is not known.

The primer mix had 60 Vbeta and 13 Jbeta primers. The method was immunoSEQ multiplex PCR; TCRdb's version includes in-frame clones alone and lacks a portion of them. This table holds 100,000 to 150,000 clones, about 83% found once. This TCR derives from a woman aged 40 to 50 in good health and CMV-seropositive. The gene calls are TRBV5-1 and TRBJ2-5, with D unresolved. Sequencing was carried out using PBMCs. CDR3 nucleotides: TGCGCCAGCAGCCTAGAGCCCCAAGAGACCCAGTACTTC. Translated, it gives CASSLEPQETQYF.